This T cell receptor beta chain derives from a study of cytomegalovirus exposure and HLA in healthy donors. Trimming cost V 7 bases and J 1 base, with 4 bases left between them. The CDR3 extends over 10 amino acids. Germline V gene data show CDR1 as SQVTM and CDR2 as ANQGSEA. Concerning this clone: Its target is not known.

Whole-study results and caveats: There were reportedly fewer N-insertions in an Asian-associated ancestry cluster than the roughly 610-donor mean, in a later analysis. Being productive about 87% or about 30% of the time was typical of most TCR beta V segments in an earlier analysis. At a 0.05 false discovery rate, a later analysis found around 15,000 TCR beta sequences to be associated with HLA alleles.

Those who donated were healthy bone marrow donors. A multiplex PCR was run with 60 Vbeta primers and 13 Jbeta primers. TCRdb keeps only in-frame clones here, not all; method: immunoSEQ multiplex PCR. The sample consists of 100,000 to 120,000 clones, 70% to 85% of them appearing once. The sample consisted of PBMCs. This TCR came from a woman aged 40 to 55 in good health and CMV-seropositive. V usage is TRBV29-1 and J usage is TRBJ1-1; no clear D gene. The CDR3 reads CSAENTEAFF. CDR3 DNA sequence: TGCAGCGCAGAGAACACTGAAGCTTTCTTT.